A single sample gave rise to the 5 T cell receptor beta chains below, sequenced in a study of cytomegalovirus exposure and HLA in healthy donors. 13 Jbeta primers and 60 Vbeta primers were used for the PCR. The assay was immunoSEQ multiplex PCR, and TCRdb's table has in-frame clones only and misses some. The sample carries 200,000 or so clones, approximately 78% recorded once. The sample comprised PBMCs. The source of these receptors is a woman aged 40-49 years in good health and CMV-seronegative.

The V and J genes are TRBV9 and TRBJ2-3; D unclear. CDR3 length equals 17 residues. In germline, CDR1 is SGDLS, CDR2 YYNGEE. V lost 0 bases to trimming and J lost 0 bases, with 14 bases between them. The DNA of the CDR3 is TGTGCCAGCAGCGTAGGGTGGGCACAACCTAGCACAGATACGCAGTATTTT. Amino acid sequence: CASSVGWAQPSTDTQYF.

This CDR3 is CASSHQGAEYSYEQYF. The CDR3 DNA reads TGTGCCAGCAGTCACCAGGGGGCTGAATATAGCTACGAGCAGTACTTC. The chain combines TRBV27 with TRBJ2-7, with 8 bases that match TRBD1. V gave up 5 bases and J gave up 3 bases; unmatched junction bases: 12. Germline V gene data show CDR1 as MNHEY and CDR2 as SMNVEV (reference sequence). CDR3 length: 16 residues.

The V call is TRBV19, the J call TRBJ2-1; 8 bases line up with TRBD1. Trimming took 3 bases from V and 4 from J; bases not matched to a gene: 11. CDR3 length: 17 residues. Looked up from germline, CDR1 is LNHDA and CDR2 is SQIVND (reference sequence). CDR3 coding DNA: TGTGCCAGTAGTATTTCTTCCGGGACAGGAGGTTACAATGAGCAGTTCTTC. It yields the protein CASSISSGTGGYNEQFF.

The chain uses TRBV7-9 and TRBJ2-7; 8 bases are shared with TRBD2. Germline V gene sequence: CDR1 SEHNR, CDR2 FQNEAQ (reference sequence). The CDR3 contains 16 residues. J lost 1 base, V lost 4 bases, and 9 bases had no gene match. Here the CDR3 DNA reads TGTGCCAGCAGCTACATAGCGGGGCCACATTCCTACGAGCAGTACTTC. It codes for CASSYIAGPHSYEQYF.

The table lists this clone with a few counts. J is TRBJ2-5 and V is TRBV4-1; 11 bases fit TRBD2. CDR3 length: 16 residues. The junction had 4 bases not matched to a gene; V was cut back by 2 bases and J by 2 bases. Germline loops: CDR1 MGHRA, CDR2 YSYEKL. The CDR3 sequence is CASSQLSSGGQETQYF. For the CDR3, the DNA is TGCGCCAGCAGCCAACTATCTAGCGGGGGGCAAGAGACCCAGTACTTC.